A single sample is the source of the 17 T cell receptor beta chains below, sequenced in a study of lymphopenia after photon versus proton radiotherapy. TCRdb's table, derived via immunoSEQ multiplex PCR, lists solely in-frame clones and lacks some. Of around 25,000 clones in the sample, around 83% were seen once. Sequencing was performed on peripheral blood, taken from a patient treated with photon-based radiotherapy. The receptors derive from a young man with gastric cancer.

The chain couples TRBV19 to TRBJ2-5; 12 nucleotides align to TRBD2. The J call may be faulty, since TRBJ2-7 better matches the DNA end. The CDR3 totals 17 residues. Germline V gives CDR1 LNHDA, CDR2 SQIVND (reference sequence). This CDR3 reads CASSSRLAGATSYEQYF. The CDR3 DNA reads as TGTGCCAGTAGTTCCAGACTAGCGGGGGCCACCTCCTACGAGCAGTACTTC.

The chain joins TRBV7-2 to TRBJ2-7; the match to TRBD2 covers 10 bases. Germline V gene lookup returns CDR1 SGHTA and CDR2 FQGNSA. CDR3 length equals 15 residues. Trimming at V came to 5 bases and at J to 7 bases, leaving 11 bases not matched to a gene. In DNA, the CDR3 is TGTGCCAGCAGCCCCTCGGCTAGCGGGAGTGGAGAGCAGTACTTC. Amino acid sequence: CASSPSASGSGEQYF. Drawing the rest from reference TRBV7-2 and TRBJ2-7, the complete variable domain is GAGVSQSPSNKVTEKGKDVELRCDPISGHTALYWYRQSLGQGLEFLIYFQGNSAPDKSGLPSDRFSAERTGGSVSTLTIQRTQQEDSAVYLCASSPSASGSGEQYFGPGTRLTVT.

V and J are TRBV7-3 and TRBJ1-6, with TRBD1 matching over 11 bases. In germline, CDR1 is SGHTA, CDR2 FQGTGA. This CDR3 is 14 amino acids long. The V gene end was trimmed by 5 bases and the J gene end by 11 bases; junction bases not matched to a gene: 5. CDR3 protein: CASSPGQGGTPLHF. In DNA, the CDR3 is TGTGCCAGCAGCCCGGGACAGGGGGGAACACCCCTCCACTTT.

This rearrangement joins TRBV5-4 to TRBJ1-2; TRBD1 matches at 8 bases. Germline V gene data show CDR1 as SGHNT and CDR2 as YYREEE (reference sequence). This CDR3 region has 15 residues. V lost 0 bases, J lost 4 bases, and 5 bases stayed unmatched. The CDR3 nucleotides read TGTGCCAGCAGCTTGGGGGACAGGCAGGCCTATGGCTACACCTTC. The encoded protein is CASSLGDRQAYGYTF.

This CDR3 reads CASSEQGGYGYTF. In DNA form, the CDR3 reads TGTGCCAGCAGTGAACAGGGGGGCTATGGCTACACCTTC. V is TRBV2 and J is TRBJ1-2; 7 nucleotides align to TRBD1. This CDR3 has 13 amino acids. Germline V lookup: CDR1 SNHLY, CDR2 FYNNEI. V lost 2 bases and J lost 4; bases outside the gene matches: 1.

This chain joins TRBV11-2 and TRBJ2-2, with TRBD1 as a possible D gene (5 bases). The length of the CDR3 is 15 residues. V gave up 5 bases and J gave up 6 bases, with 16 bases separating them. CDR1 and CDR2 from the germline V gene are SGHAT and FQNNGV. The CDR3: CASSPTPDSPGELFF. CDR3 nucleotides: TGTGCCAGCAGCCCGACACCCGACAGTCCCGGGGAGCTGTTTTTT.

DNA of the CDR3: TGCGCCAGCAGCTTGGCCCCTAGCGGGAGGGGGAACTCCTACGAGCAGTACTTC. Translated, it gives CASSLAPSGRGNSYEQYF. This rearrangement joins TRBV5-1 to TRBJ2-7, with 12 bases identical to TRBD2. J was trimmed by 0 bases and V by 0 bases; bases with no gene match: 7. The CDR3 sequence is 18 residues long. Germline V gene data show CDR1 as SGHRS and CDR2 as YFSETQ.

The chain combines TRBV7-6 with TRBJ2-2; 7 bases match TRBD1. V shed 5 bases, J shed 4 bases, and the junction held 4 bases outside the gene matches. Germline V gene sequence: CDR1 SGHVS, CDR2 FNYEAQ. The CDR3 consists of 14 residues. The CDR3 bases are TGTGCCAGCAGCGTACAGGGGTTCACCGGGGAGCTGTTTTTT. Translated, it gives CASSVQGFTGELFF.

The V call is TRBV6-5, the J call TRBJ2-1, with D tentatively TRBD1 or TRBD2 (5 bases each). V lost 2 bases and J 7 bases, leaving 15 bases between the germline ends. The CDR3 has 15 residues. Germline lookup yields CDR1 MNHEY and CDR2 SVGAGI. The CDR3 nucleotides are TGTGCCAGCAGTTACACTTGGGACCTGGGTAATGAGCAGTTCTTC. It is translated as CASSYTWDLGNEQFF.

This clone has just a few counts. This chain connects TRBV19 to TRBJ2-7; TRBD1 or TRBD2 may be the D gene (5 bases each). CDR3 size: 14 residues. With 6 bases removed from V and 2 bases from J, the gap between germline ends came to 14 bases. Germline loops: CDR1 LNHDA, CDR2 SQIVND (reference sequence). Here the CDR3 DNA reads TGTGCCAGTAGGAGAAATGGGGACGCCTACGAGCAGTACTTC. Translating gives CASRRNGDAYEQYF.

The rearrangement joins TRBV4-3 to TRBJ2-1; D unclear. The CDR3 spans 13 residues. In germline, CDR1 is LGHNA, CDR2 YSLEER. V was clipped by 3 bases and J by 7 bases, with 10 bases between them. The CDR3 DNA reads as TGCGCCAGCAGCCAGGAGATACGGAATGAGCAGTTCTTC. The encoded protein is CASSQEIRNEQFF.

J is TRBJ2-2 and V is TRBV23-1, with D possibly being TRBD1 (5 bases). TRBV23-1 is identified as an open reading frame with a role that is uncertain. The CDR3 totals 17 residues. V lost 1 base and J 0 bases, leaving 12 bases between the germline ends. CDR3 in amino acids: CASSQFPSRANTGELFF. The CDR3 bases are TGCGCCAGCAGTCAATTCCCCAGCAGGGCGAACACCGGGGAGCTGTTTTTT.

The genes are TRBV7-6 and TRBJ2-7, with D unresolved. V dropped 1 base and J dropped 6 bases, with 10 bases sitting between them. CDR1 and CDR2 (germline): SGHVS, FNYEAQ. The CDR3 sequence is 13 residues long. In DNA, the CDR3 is TGTGCCAGCAGCTTAGAAACCTACTCCGAGCAGTACTTC. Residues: CASSLETYSEQYF.

CDR3 nucleotide sequence: TGTGCCAGCAGTTTACTGGGACAGGGGGCAGAAAGGTATGGCTACACCTTC. Amino acid sequence: CASSLLGQGAERYGYTF. The J gene is TRBJ1-2, the V gene TRBV27; 12 nucleotides match TRBD1. V lost 2 bases and J lost 5; bases outside the gene matches: 9. The germline V gene encodes CDR1 MNHEY and CDR2 SMNVEV (reference sequence). The CDR3 runs 17 residues.

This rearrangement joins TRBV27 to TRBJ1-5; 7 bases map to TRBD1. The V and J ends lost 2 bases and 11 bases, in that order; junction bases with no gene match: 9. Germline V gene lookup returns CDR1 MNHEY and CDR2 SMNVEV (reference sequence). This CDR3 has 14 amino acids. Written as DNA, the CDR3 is TGTGCCAGCAGTTTACGGACAGGTCAGCAGGCCCAGCATTTT. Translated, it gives CASSLRTGQQAQHF.

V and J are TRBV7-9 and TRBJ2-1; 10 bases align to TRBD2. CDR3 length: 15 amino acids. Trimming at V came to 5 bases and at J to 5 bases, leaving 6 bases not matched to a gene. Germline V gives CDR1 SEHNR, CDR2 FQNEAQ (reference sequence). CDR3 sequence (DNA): TGTGCCAGCAGCCCCAATAGCGGGGGGCACAATGAGCAGTTCTTC. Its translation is CASSPNSGGHNEQFF.

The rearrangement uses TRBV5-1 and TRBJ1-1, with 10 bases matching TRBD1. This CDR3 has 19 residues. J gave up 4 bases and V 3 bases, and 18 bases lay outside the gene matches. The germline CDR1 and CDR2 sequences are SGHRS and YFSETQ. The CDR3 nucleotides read TGCGCCAGCAGCTCGGGAACTCCGGGACAGGGGATTTTTAGCACTGAAGCTTTCTTT. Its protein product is CASSSGTPGQGIFSTEAFF.